These T cell receptor beta chains were read from a single sample in a study of Graves' ophthalmopathy and Graves' hyperthyroidism. Via MiXCR, TCRdb re-called the multiplex PCR reads, giving one row per CDR3 protein. The sample has around 670,000 distinct CDR3 sequences, 35% to 50% seen once. The sequenced sample consisted of peripheral blood. Every receptor here comes from an adult man with Graves' ophthalmopathy. Each CDR3 is given with its conserved first and last residue. The D gene is left open where the match is weak. For some rows the clone size is stated as once, few or many, or as a class when expanded; others skip it.

d_call clone_size j_call v_call cdr3_nt cdr3_aa
NA many TRBJ1-5 TRBV10-3 TGTGCCATCAGTGACTCAAGCGTTAGCAATCAGCCCCAGCATTTT CAISDSSVSNQPQHF
NA NA TRBJ2-7 TRBV2 TGTGCCAGCAGTGCTAGAGAACCAGGGGAATACGAGCAGTACTTC CASSAREPGEYEQYF
TRBD1 many TRBJ1-2 TRBV7-9 TGTGCCAGCAGCCGCACAGGGGGCCCGAACTATGGCTACACCTTC CASSRTGGPNYGYTF
NA few TRBJ1-2 TRBV28 TGTGCCAGCAGTTTACGGGGGGTTTACACCTTC CASSLRGVYTF
TRBD1 NA TRBJ2-2 TRBV7-9 TGTGCCAGTCATAACCTTGGACAGGGTCGGACCGGGGAGCTGTTTTTT CASHNLGQGRTGELFF
NA many TRBJ1-6 TRBV10-3 TGTGCCATCAGTGTCCGGGATGTTAATTCACCCCTCCACTTT CAISVRDVNSPLHF
NA NA TRBJ2-5 TRBV20-1 TGCAGTGCTAGAGATCGAGCGAGAGCTTCAGAGACCCAGTACTTC CSARDRARASETQYF
NA few TRBJ2-7 TRBV7-9 TGTGCCAGCAGCTCTGACAGACAATCCTACGAGCAGTACTTC CASSSDRQSYEQYF
TRBD1 NA TRBJ1-6 TRBV19 TGTGCCAGTAGTAAGTGGGGGACAGGGGGGAATTCACCCCTCCACTTT CASSKWGTGGNSPLHF
NA NA TRBJ1-4 TRBV13 TGCGCCACCTCGGGTTACGCGGGGATCAATAGTGAAAAACTGTTTTTT CATSGYAGINSEKLFF
TRBD1 NA TRBJ1-4 TRBV7-2 TGTGCCAGCAGCTTAGCGCCCCAGGGGGCGGGTGAAAAACTGTTTTTT CASSLAPQGAGEKLFF
NA NA TRBJ2-5 TRBV19 TGTGCCAGTAGTCCAGGGGGGACAGCGGAGACCCAGTACTTC CASSPGGTAETQYF
NA few TRBJ1-5 TRBV7-2 TGTGCCAGCAGCCATGAACCGGGGACACAAACAAATCAGCCCCAGCATTTT CASSHEPGTQTNQPQHF
TRBD1 many TRBJ1-1 TRBV29-1 TGCAGCGTAAACAGGGGAAAGGGCACTGAAGCTTTCTTT CSVNRGKGTEAFF
TRBD1 few TRBJ2-7 TRBV10-3 TGTGCCAGCACCCTGACAGGGGGCGGCTTCGAGCAGTACTTC CASTLTGGGFEQYF
NA many TRBJ2-5 TRBV10-3 TGTGCCATCAGTGAGCAGAAGGAGACCCAGTACTTC CAISEQKETQYF
NA NA TRBJ1-3 TRBV10-3 TGTGCCAGCATTACGGGATCAGGAAACACCATATATTTT CASITGSGNTIYF
NA NA TRBJ1-5 TRBV20-1 TGCAGTGCTAGAGATATCCAAGGGCAGCCCCAGCATTTT CSARDIQGQPQHF
TRBD1 NA TRBJ1-1 TRBV19 TGTGCCAGTAGGGACAGGGACAGAGAAGCTTTCTTT CASRDRDREAFF
NA NA TRBJ2-2 TRBV25-1 TGTGCCAGTAGTGGCGACTCTCTCCCCCGCGGAACCGGGGAGCTGTTTTTT CASSGDSLPRGTGELFF
NA many TRBJ2-5 TRBV29-1 TGCAGCGTTGGGACGGAGACCCAGTACTTC CSVGTETQYF
NA NA TRBJ2-5 TRBV2 TGTGCCAGCAGCTTCGACAGCTTTCAGCCCCAGTACTTC CASSFDSFQPQYF
TRBD1 NA TRBJ1-1 TRBV20-1 TGCAGTGCCCAGAGACAGGGGATTGACACTGAAGCTTTCTTT CSAQRQGIDTEAFF
NA NA TRBJ2-2 TRBV7-9 TGTGCCAGCAGCCCCCTTGCGCCCGGGGAGCTGTTTTTT CASSPLAPGELFF
TRBD1 many TRBJ1-5 TRBV24-1 TGTGCCACCAGTGATGGGTTACAGGGGTTTCTTCAGCCCCAGCATTTT CATSDGLQGFLQPQHF
NA NA TRBJ2-7 TRBV20-1 TGCAGTGCTAGTGAGAGCGGGTACCCCTACGAGCAGTACTTC CSASESGYPYEQYF
NA NA TRBJ2-6 TRBV7-9 TGTGCCAGCAGCCGACCTGGGTCTGGGGCCAACGTCCTGACTTTC CASSRPGSGANVLTF
TRBD2 NA TRBJ2-5 TRBV7-2 TGTGCCAGCAGCCCCGGGACTAGCGGGCTAACCTTCGGGGAGACCCAGTACTTC CASSPGTSGLTFGETQYF
NA NA TRBJ1-6 TRBV6-5 TGTGCCAGCAGTTACTCGAGACAGGCCGTTATCCCCCTCCACTTT CASSYSRQAVIPLHF
TRBD1 NA TRBJ1-2 TRBV15 TGTGCCACCAGCAGAGAAGGGGGGGACAGGGGCGACTATGGCTACACCTTC CATSREGGDRGDYGYTF
NA few TRBJ1-1 TRBV7-2 TGTGCCAGCAGCTTGGTACGGACCTTT CASSLVRTF
NA NA TRBJ2-5 TRBV20-1 TGCAGTGCTATGGGCCAGTCGCGTGAGACCCAGTACTTC CSAMGQSRETQYF
NA NA TRBJ2-7 TRBV7-8 TGTGCCAGCAGCTTAGTGAGGGTATTATCAACCTACGAGCAGTACTTC CASSLVRVLSTYEQYF
NA NA TRBJ2-7 TRBV6-6 TGTGCCAGCAGTCGAATGGGCGAGCAGTACTTC CASSRMGEQYF
NA few TRBJ2-7 TRBV7-2 TGTGCCAGCTCGCCGACAAGAACTTACGAGCAGTACTTC CASSPTRTYEQYF
TRBD1 many TRBJ2-7 TRBV7-2 TGTGCCAGCAGCTTAGTACAGGGGGCCAGTTACGAGCAGTACTTC CASSLVQGASYEQYF
NA NA TRBJ1-4 TRBV12-3/TRBV12-4 TGTGCCAGCAGTAAAAGCGCAGGGATCGGGATTTTT CASSKSAGIGIF
TRBD2 NA TRBJ2-7 TRBV10-3 TGTGCCAGCAGTTTCAGGACTAGCGGCTACGAGCAGTACTTC CASSFRTSGYEQYF
TRBD1 many TRBJ1-1 TRBV20-1 TGCAGTGCTACCTTCGCACAGGGGCGTGAAGCTTTCTTT CSATFAQGREAFF
TRBD1 NA TRBJ1-5 TRBV7-2 TGTGCCAGCAGCTTAGGCCCGTCAGGGGGCGGGGATCAGCCCCAGCATTTT CASSLGPSGGGDQPQHF
NA few TRBJ1-5 TRBV19 TGTGCCAGTAGTATAGGATCCGGGGATAGCAATCAGCCCCAGCATTTT CASSIGSGDSNQPQHF
TRBD1 once TRBJ2-7 TRBV19 TGTGCCAGCAGTCCACAGGGGGTAGGGTCCTACGAGCAGTACTTC CASSPQGVGSYEQYF
NA few TRBJ1-5 TRBV12-3/TRBV12-4 TGTGCCAGCAGTTTAGAGCTAAGAGAAGGTCAGCCCCAGCATTTT CASSLELREGQPQHF
NA NA TRBJ1-3 TRBV14 TGTGCCAGCAGCCGAGATCTGCCAGCGGCCTCTGGAAACACCATATATTTT CASSRDLPAASGNTIYF
NA many TRBJ1-1 TRBV24-1 TGTGCCACCAGTGATTCCGGGTTGGGCACTGAAGCTTTCTTT CATSDSGLGTEAFF
TRBD1 NA TRBJ2-5 TRBV15 TGTGCCACCAGCAGAACCGGGACAGATCAAGAGACCCAGTACTTC CATSRTGTDQETQYF
NA NA TRBJ2-7 TRBV7-9 TGTGCCAGCAGCTTAGTTTCGGAGGGGACATCCTACGAGCAGTACTTC CASSLVSEGTSYEQYF
NA NA TRBJ1-2 TRBV10-3 TGTGCCATCAGCAGCGACCGGGACATTCGAGGCTACACCTTC CAISSDRDIRGYTF
NA many TRBJ1-2 TRBV5-8 TGTGCCAGCAGCCCGGCTTTCGCTAACTATGGCTACACCTTC CASSPAFANYGYTF
TRBD1 many TRBJ2-5 TRBV7-3 TGTGCCAGCAGCCCCCGTGTCTCGACAGGGGCTAAAGAGACCCAGTACTTC CASSPRVSTGAKETQYF
NA many TRBJ2-2 TRBV7-9 TGTGCCAGCAGGAGTACAGGGTTTCGGGAGCTGTTTTTT CASRSTGFRELFF
NA many TRBJ1-3 TRBV2 TGTGCCAGCAGTGAGACTAGCTCTGGAAACACCATATATTTT CASSETSSGNTIYF
NA few TRBJ2-2 TRBV7-3 TGTGCCAGCAGCTTACGTAAGGGCGGCGGGGAGCTGTTTTTT CASSLRKGGGELFF
NA once TRBJ2-7 TRBV2 TGTGCCAGCAGTTCGATACGTTACGAGCAGTACTTC CASSSIRYEQYF